This TCR beta chain emerged from a study of cytomegalovirus exposure and HLA in healthy donors. Notes on this clone: Antigen: not known.

It was with 60 Vbeta and 13 Jbeta primers that the PCR ran. Sequenced by immunoSEQ multiplex PCR; TCRdb stores in-frame clones only, minus some. Of roughly 110,000 clones listed, approximately 78% were seen once; the top ten hold around a fifth. Overall study findings and caveats: In a later analysis, TCR beta V- and J-gene trimming showed a link to a missense DCLRE1C variant. TCR association rates varied by HLA locus in a later analysis, with DRB1 highest and HLA-C lowest.

The V end lost 1 base, the J end lost 8 bases, and 14 bases lay between the germline ends. The CDR3 extends over 14 amino acids. CDR1 is SGHTA and CDR2 is FQGNSA in the germline V gene. The sequenced sample consisted of PBMCs. This rearrangement joins TRBV7-2 to TRBJ1-2; weak D call: TRBD1 (6 bases). The clonotype comes from a man aged 25 to 40 in good health and CMV-seropositive. The CDR3 DNA reads TGTGCCAGCAGCTTAGTGCACAGGGAATCGGGCTACACCTTC. This encodes CASSLVHRESGYTF.